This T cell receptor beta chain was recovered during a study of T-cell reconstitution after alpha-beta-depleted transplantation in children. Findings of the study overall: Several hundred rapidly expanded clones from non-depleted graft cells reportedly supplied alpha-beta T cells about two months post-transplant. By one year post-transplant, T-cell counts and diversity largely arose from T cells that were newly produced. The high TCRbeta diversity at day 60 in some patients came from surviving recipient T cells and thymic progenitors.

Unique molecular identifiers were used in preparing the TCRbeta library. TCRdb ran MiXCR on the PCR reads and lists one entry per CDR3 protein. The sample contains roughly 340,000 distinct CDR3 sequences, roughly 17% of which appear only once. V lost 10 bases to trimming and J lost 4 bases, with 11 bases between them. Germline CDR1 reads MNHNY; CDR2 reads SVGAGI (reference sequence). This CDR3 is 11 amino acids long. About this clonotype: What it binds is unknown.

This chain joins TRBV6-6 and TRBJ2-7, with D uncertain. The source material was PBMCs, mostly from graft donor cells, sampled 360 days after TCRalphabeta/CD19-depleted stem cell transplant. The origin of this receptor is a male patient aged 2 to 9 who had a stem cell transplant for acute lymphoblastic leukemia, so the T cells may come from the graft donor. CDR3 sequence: CATSVNYEQYF. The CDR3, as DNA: TGTGCCACCTCAGTTAATTACGAGCAGTACTTC.